This T cell receptor (beta chain) comes out of a study of cytomegalovirus exposure and HLA in healthy donors. It was with 60 Vbeta and 13 Jbeta primers that the PCR ran. The data were produced by immunoSEQ multiplex PCR, yet TCRdb's version contains in-frame clones alone and is incomplete. The sample comprises 200,000 to 250,000 clones, 82% of which are singletons, and around 3% rests with the top ten. Germline-derived CDR1 and CDR2 are MDHEN and SYDVKM. The CDR3 runs 15 residues. The V and J ends lost 6 bases and 2 bases, in that order; junction bases with no gene match: 6. The TCR was taken from a woman aged 40 to 49 in good health and CMV-seronegative. The chain uses TRBV28 and TRBJ2-1; 8 bases agree with TRBD1. What was sequenced was PBMCs. The CDR3 sequence is CASSSDRVAYNEQFF. In DNA form, the CDR3 reads TGTGCCAGCAGCTCGGACAGGGTCGCCTACAATGAGCAGTTCTTC.